The rows below give T cell receptor beta chains drawn from one sample of a study of cytomegalovirus exposure and HLA in healthy donors. Generated by immunoSEQ multiplex PCR, the TCRdb table keeps only in-frame clones and is missing some. The profile shows 150,000 to 200,000 clones, 60% to 80% of them singletons. Sequencing was carried out using PBMCs. The receptors here all came from a woman aged 40 to 50 in good health and CMV-seronegative. Both conserved end residues are part of each CDR3. The order of the fields is J gene, clone size, V gene, CDR3 protein. Clone size, where shown, is once, few, many, or a class for clones that have expanded.

TRBJ1-1	few	TRBV7-2	CASSLNGRVGGNTEAFF
TRBJ2-3	.	TRBV5-1	CASSLVAGGLARTDTQYF
TRBJ2-1	.	TRBV6-5	CASSGARTGHNEQFF
.	.	TRBV7-3	CASSLNPPSGFYEQYF
TRBJ1-2	.	TRBV6-6	CASSYGQGASGYTF
TRBJ1-1	.	TRBV25-1	CATRGSASEAFF
TRBJ2-3	.	TRBV30	CAWSRGGSGTDTQYF
TRBJ2-2	few	TRBV6-5	CASSYSRSTGELFF
TRBJ2-1	.	TRBV7-3	CASSLTGRLAGYNEQFF
TRBJ2-3	.	TRBV11-2	CASSQTGTSGGDTQYF
TRBJ1-1	.	TRBV10-3	CAISEPDGSGHPEAFF
TRBJ2-3	.	TRBV7-9	CASSSRQNTDTQYF
TRBJ2-2	.	TRBV29-1	CSGGGGRGNTGELFF
TRBJ2-7	.	TRBV18	CASSRRGSIYEQYF
TRBJ2-7	.	TRBV2	CASSGSGISYEQYF
TRBJ2-7	.	TRBV11-2	CASSLVRGRYEQYF
TRBJ2-3	.	TRBV10-3	CAITETGGATDTQYF
TRBJ2-7	.	TRBV27	CASSLAGGPRYEQYF
TRBJ1-2	.	TRBV6-5	CASSYDGDRGLHGYTF
TRBJ2-7	.	TRBV6-1	CASELGESYEQYF
TRBJ2-3	.	TRBV7-2	CASSPRTSGASTDTQYF
TRBJ1-2	.	TRBV6-5	CASTRPGTGGQGYTF
TRBJ2-6	.	TRBV7-9	CASSRGTGEYGANGLTF
TRBJ2-7	once	TRBV7-2	CASSLESLGQGTYEQYF
TRBJ2-3	.	TRBV7-9	CASSLDRVTDTQYF
TRBJ1-5	.	TRBV6-1	CASSEGLIRRNQPQHF
TRBJ2-2	.	TRBV2	CASRGDRSNTGELFF
TRBJ2-1	.	TRBV6-6	CASSPRDYNEQFF
TRBJ2-7	.	TRBV6-5	CASSGTGVYEQYF
TRBJ2-1	few	TRBV20-1	CSANGDEQFF
TRBJ2-2	.	TRBV7-9	CASSSSGWAGELFF
TRBJ2-7	few	TRBV6-6	CASSWRQGTYEQYF
TRBJ2-3	few	TRBV7-9	CASSSGQATDTQYF
TRBJ2-7	.	TRBV15	CATSRFLLDRPYEQYF
TRBJ1-2	few	TRBV10-3	CAISSDWDYGYTF
TRBJ2-6	.	TRBV19	CASSRVTGQRSGANGLTF
TRBJ2-7	.	TRBV4-3	CASSQEIGRDEQYF
TRBJ1-5	.	TRBV28	CATYEDSQPQHF
TRBJ1-1	.	TRBV2	CARGDRGTEAFF
TRBJ2-1	.	TRBV7-2	CASSLSGTRRSEQFF
TRBJ1-5	.	TRBV19	CASTPKEDRLRDSNQPQHF
TRBJ2-6	.	TRBV5-6	CASSWGQGSGANVLTF
TRBJ1-1	.	TRBV28	CASINRQELGAFF